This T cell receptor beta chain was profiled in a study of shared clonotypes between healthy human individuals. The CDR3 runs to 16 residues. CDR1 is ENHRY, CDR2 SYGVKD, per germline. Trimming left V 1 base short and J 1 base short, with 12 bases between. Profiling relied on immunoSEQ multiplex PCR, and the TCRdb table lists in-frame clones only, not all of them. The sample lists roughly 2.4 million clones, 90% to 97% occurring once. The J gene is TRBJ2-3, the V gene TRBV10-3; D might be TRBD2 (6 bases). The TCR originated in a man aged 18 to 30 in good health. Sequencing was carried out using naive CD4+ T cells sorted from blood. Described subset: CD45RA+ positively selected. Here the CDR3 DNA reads TGTGCCATCAGTGAGTGGCTGGGGGAGGGCACAGATACGCAGTATTTT. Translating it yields CAISEWLGEGTDTQYF.